Listed here are 10 T cell receptor beta chains from one sample, sequenced in a study of T cells after yellow fever vaccination. TCRdb called the 5' RACE reads again in MiXCR, with one record for every CDR3 protein. The sample has about 400,000 distinct CDR3 sequences; 6% to 8% are singletons. The material sequenced was PBMCs, taken 5 days after the yellow fever booster vaccination. These TCRs come from a young man who received the YFV17D yellow fever vaccine.

In this sample, this clonotype turned up many times. This rearrangement joins TRBV5-1 to TRBJ1-4, with D unclear. The CDR3 runs to 15 residues. Germline-derived CDR1 and CDR2 are SGHRS and YFSETQ. V was shortened by 4 bases and J by 0 bases, with 10 bases between the two germline ends. The CDR3 region is CASSPNSATNEKLFF. Here the CDR3 DNA reads TGCGCCAGCAGCCCGAACAGTGCAACTAATGAAAAACTGTTTTTT.

This clonotype has a count of ten or more. The rearrangement joins TRBV29-1 to TRBJ1-1, with D unresolved. V was clipped by 3 bases and J by 4 bases, with 15 bases between them. Germline-derived CDR1 and CDR2 are SQVTM and ANQGSEA. The CDR3 loop spans 14 amino acids. The chain's CDR3 is CSVEVGGRLTEAFF. DNA for the CDR3: TGCAGCGTTGAGGTCGGCGGGCGGCTCACTGAAGCTTTCTTT.

This clonotype was seen only once. V and J are TRBV21-1 and TRBJ2-1; the listed D gene, TRBD2, was not tested against the DNA. TRBV21-1 is a documented pseudogene. The CDR3 spans 16 residues. The CDR3 loop is CASSETLAGGNNEQFF. The CDR3 coding sequence is TGTGCCAGCAGCGAGACTCTAGCGGGAGGTAACAATGAGCAGTTCTTC.

The V gene is TRBV13, the J gene TRBJ2-7; weak D call: TRBD1 (6 bases). CDR1 PRHDT and CDR2 FYEKMQ come from the germline V gene (reference sequence). The V end lost 7 bases, the J end lost 1 base, and 11 bases lay between the germline ends. The CDR3 extends over 13 amino acids. The CDR3 spells CASTYGQSYEQYF. The CDR3 DNA follows: TGTGCCAGCACATACGGACAGTCCTACGAGCAGTACTTC. The whole variable domain, remainder taken from reference TRBV13 and TRBJ2-7, is AAGVIQSPRHLIKEKRETATLKCYPIPRHDTVYWYQQGPGQDPQFLISFYEKMQSDKGSIPDRFSAQQFSDYHSELNMSSLELGDSALYFCASTYGQSYEQYFGPGTRLTVT.

This clonotype turned up a few times. J is TRBJ1-5 and V is TRBV5-1, with D possibly matching TRBD1 (6 bases). The germline V and J ends were trimmed by 0 bases and 7 bases, with 14 bases remaining between them. CDR3 size: 15 residues. Germline CDR1 and CDR2: SGHRS and YFSETQ. The CDR3 DNA sequence: TGCGCCAGCAGCTTGGAATCGGGGGCGAGGCAGCCCCAGCATTTT. It is translated as CASSLESGARQPQHF.

In this sample, this clonotype turned up many times. Written as DNA, the CDR3 is TGTGCCAGCAGCTCACCGGACAGGGGAAATGAGCAGTTCTTC. Residues: CASSSPDRGNEQFF. The chain links TRBV7-2 to TRBJ2-1; 9 positions agree with TRBD1. The V gene end was trimmed by 4 bases and the J gene end by 7 bases; junction bases not matched to a gene: 5. Germline CDR1 SGHTA, CDR2 FQGNSA. CDR3 length: 14 amino acids.

The V and J genes are TRBV5-4 and TRBJ2-3; D remains unclear. Germline CDR1 is SGHNT and CDR2 is YYREEE (reference sequence). V was trimmed by 1 base and J by 6 bases, leaving 12 bases between them. The CDR3 length is 14 residues. Here the CDR3 DNA reads TGTGCCAGCAGCTTGATCGTGGATGGGGATACGCAGTATTTT. This codes for CASSLIVDGDTQYF.

This clonotype has a handful of counts. The chain couples TRBV28 to TRBJ1-1, with TRBD1 as a possible D gene (6 bases). Germline CDR1 reads MDHEN; CDR2 reads SYDVKM. The CDR3 sequence is 13 residues long. The V end lost 7 bases, the J end lost 0 bases, and 9 bases lay between the germline ends. This CDR3 reads CASIGQLNTEAFF. Written as DNA, the CDR3 is TGTGCCAGCATCGGACAGCTGAACACTGAAGCTTTCTTT.

The CDR3 loop is CASSSRGDQPQHF. CDR3 nucleotide sequence: TGTGCCAGCAGTTCCAGGGGAGATCAGCCCCAGCATTTT. This chain uses TRBV6-5 with TRBJ1-5; a possible D gene is TRBD1 (6 bases). V was cut by 4 bases and J by 5 bases, with 9 bases left in between. The CDR3 contains 13 residues. Germline-derived CDR1 and CDR2 are MNHEY and SVGAGI.

The J gene is TRBJ2-7, the V gene TRBV4-1, with 8 bases that match TRBD2. The junction had 18 bases not matched to a gene; V was cut back by 2 bases and J by 6 bases. Looked up from germline, CDR1 is MGHRA and CDR2 is YSYEKL. This CDR3 comprises 18 residues. This CDR3 reads CASSQHGGVKREGSEQYF. CDR3 DNA: TGCGCCAGCAGCCAACATGGAGGGGTAAAACGGGAGGGGTCCGAGCAGTACTTC.